This T cell receptor (beta chain) comes out of a study of blood T cell repertoires in COVID-19. Overall study: COVID-19 samples from acute and convalescent phases originated in the United States, Italy and Spain.

Data came from immunoSEQ multiplex PCR; TCRdb stores just in-frame clones and leaves some out. The table records approximately 100,000 clones, approximately 89% of them present only once. V lost 1 base to trimming and J lost 2 bases, with 17 bases between them. The CDR3 has 17 residues. Germline values: CDR1 SGHVS, CDR2 FNYEAQ. This clone came up once. Sequences were obtained from peripheral blood. The clonotype was recovered from a woman younger than 45 with acute or convalescent COVID-19. V is TRBV7-6 and J is TRBJ1-2; D remains ambiguous. CDR3: CASSLGPSAQLNYGYTF. The CDR3 DNA follows: TGTGCCAGCAGCTTAGGACCGTCAGCGCAACTCAACTATGGCTACACCTTC.